The 24 T cell receptor beta chains below were found in one sample sequenced in a study of T cell changes during pregnancy in multiple sclerosis. Here immunoSEQ multiplex PCR was the method, and the copy in TCRdb shows in-frame clones only, minus some. This table holds almost 65,000 clones, around 93% found once. Source: peripheral blood, taken in the first trimester of pregnancy. The receptors were sampled from a female donor with multiple sclerosis, enrolled in a pregnancy study.

CDR3 DNA sequence: TGTGCCAGTAGCGGGAACTCCTACAATGAGCAGTTCTTC. Translation: CASSGNSYNEQFF. The chain carries TRBV19 and TRBJ2-1; D may be TRBD2 (5 bases). CDR3 length: 13 amino acids. With 6 bases removed from V and 0 bases from J, the gap between germline ends came to 6 bases. The germline CDR1 and CDR2 sequences are LNHDA and SQIVND (reference sequence).

CDR3 DNA: TGTGCCAGTGGGGACAGAAAAACGAAAACAACTAATGAAAAACTGTTTTTT. Translating it yields CASGDRKTKTTNEKLFF. This chain connects TRBV19 to TRBJ1-4; TRBD1 matches at 7 bases. Unmatched junction bases numbered 12, after V lost 8 bases and J lost 0 bases. The CDR3 totals 17 residues. Germline V lookup: CDR1 LNHDA, CDR2 SQIVND (reference sequence).

The chain couples TRBV12-2 to TRBJ1-5; the listed D gene, TRBD1, was not tested against the DNA. TRBV12-2 represents a pseudogene. The CDR3 loop spans 15 amino acids. The CDR3 loop reads CASRLGSLAHQPQHF. CDR3 nucleotide sequence: TGTGCAAGTCGCTTAGGTTCCCTGGCCCATCAGCCCCAGCATTTT.

V gene TRBV30 combines with J gene TRBJ2-1, with TRBD2 identical over 9 bases. CDR3 length equals 17 residues. CDR1 and CDR2 from the germline V gene are GTSNPN and SVGIG (reference sequence). Trimming removed 7 bases from V and 0 bases from J; junction bases left unmatched: 13. The CDR3 bases are TGTGCCTCGCGATATAGCGGGAGCCCGAGCTCCTACAATGAGCAGTTCTTC. This encodes CASRYSGSPSSYNEQFF.

The genes are TRBV27 and TRBJ2-5; perhaps TRBD2 as D (5 bases). V lost 5 bases and J 7 bases, leaving 8 bases between the germline ends. CDR1 MNHEY and CDR2 SMNVEV come from the germline V gene (reference sequence). This CDR3 is 11 amino acids long. In nucleotides, the CDR3 is TGTGCCAGCAGTCGCGGACTGACCCAGTACTTC. Translating it yields CASSRGLTQYF.

The chain carries TRBV4-2 and TRBJ2-6; TRBD1 agrees at 9 bases. The CDR3 has 19 residues. CDR1 LGHNA and CDR2 YNFKEQ come from the germline V gene. V lost 0 bases, J lost 6 bases, and 12 bases stayed unmatched. CDR3 in DNA: TGTGCCAGCAGCCAAGACCCCACCCGGACAGGGGCCCCGGCCAACGTCCTGACTTTC. It specifies CASSQDPTRTGAPANVLTF.

The chain links TRBV6-5 to TRBJ2-1, with 8 nucleotides matching TRBD2. The V gene's germline CDR1 is MNHEY and CDR2 SVGAGI. V was pared by 3 bases and J by 7 bases, with 8 bases of the junction left unmatched. This CDR3 contains 15 residues. CDR3 nucleotide sequence: TGTGCCAGCAGTTATACCAGCGGGAGTATGAATGAGCAGTTCTTC. It translates to CASSYTSGSMNEQFF.

This clone was seen just once. The chain couples TRBV29-1 to TRBJ2-7; TRBD1 aligns across 7 bases. CDR3 length: 13 amino acids. CDR1 and CDR2 from the germline V gene are SQVTM and ANQGSEA. With V trimmed by 4 bases and J by 2 bases, 5 bases remained unmatched. CDR3 amino acids: CSVGDSVTYEQYF. As DNA, the CDR3 is TGCAGCGTTGGGGACAGCGTAACCTACGAGCAGTACTTC.

The chain employs TRBV14 and TRBJ2-3; 14 positions agree with TRBD2. The germline V gene has CDR1 SGHDN and CDR2 FVKESK. With V trimmed by 2 bases and J by 1 base, 5 bases remained unmatched. The CDR3 runs to 18 residues. The CDR3: CASSQLGGLAGGTDTQYF. The DNA for the CDR3 is TGTGCCAGCAGCCAATTGGGGGGACTAGCGGGAGGCACAGATACGCAGTATTTT.

The rearrangement uses TRBV5-5 and TRBJ2-3; 12 positions agree with TRBD2. The CDR3 length is 18 residues. Unmatched junction bases numbered 9, after V lost 1 base and J lost 3 bases. Germline V gene data show CDR1 as SGHKS and CDR2 as YYEKEE (reference sequence). The CDR3 protein is CASSLNPSGGGRTDTQYF. CDR3 coding DNA: TGTGCCAGCAGCTTGAACCCTAGCGGGGGGGGTAGGACAGATACGCAGTATTTT.

This clone was detected once. This chain joins TRBV7-2 and TRBJ2-5; D is possibly TRBD2 (6 bases). The CDR3 loop spans 16 amino acids. V was cut by 1 base and J by 2 bases, with 14 bases left in between. Looked up from germline, CDR1 is SGHTA and CDR2 is FQGNSA. This CDR3 is CASSLGGLAAQETQYF. In DNA form, the CDR3 reads TGTGCCAGCAGCTTAGGGGGACTGGCGGCACAAGAGACCCAGTACTTC. Full variable domain (rest looked up from reference TRBV7-2 and TRBJ2-5): GAGVSQSPSNKVTEKGKDVELRCDPISGHTALYWYRQSLGQGLEFLIYFQGNSAPDKSGLPSDRFSAERTGGSVSTLTIQRTQQEDSAVYLCASSLGGLAAQETQYFGPGTRLLVL.

The CDR3 DNA is TGTGCCAGCACCCCCCTAGCGGTTCAAGAGACCCAGTACTTC. This sequence encodes CASTPLAVQETQYF. The rearrangement links TRBV28 to TRBJ2-5, with 7 bases lining up with TRBD2. The germline V gene has CDR1 MDHEN and CDR2 SYDVKM. Unmatched junction bases numbered 7, after V lost 7 bases and J lost 2 bases. The CDR3 totals 14 residues.

This chain uses TRBV29-1 with TRBJ2-1; possible D gene TRBD1, 6 bases. Trimming removed 6 bases at V and 0 bases at J, with 18 bases between. This CDR3 is built from 16 residues. Germline V gene sequence: CDR1 SQVTM, CDR2 ANQGSEA. CDR3 sequence reads: CSVAGTSTSSYNEQFF. The CDR3 coding sequence is TGCAGCGTCGCTGGGACATCTACTAGCTCCTACAATGAGCAGTTCTTC.

This CDR3 reads CASSPGLAGGYEQYF. The CDR3 DNA reads TGTGCCAGTAGTCCCGGACTAGCGGGAGGGTACGAGCAGTACTTC. J is TRBJ2-7 and V is TRBV19; 15 nucleotides agree with TRBD2. This CDR3 has 15 amino acids. Looked up from germline, CDR1 is LNHDA and CDR2 is SQIVND (reference sequence). V gave up 5 bases and J gave up 4 bases; unmatched junction bases: 3. Using reference TRBV19 and TRBJ2-7 for the parts outside the CDR3, the full variable domain is DGGITQSPKYLFRKEGQNVTLSCEQNLNHDAMYWYRQDPGQGLRLIYYSQIVNDFQKGDIAEGYSVSREKKESFPLTVTSAQKNPTAFYLCASSPGLAGGYEQYFGPGTRLTVT.

The rearrangement uses TRBV4-2 and TRBJ2-1; 14 bases map to TRBD2. CDR1 and CDR2 from the germline V gene are LGHNA and YNFKEQ. The CDR3 loop spans 15 amino acids. Trimming took 4 bases from V and 8 from J; bases not matched to a gene: 4. The CDR3 sequence: CASSRGTSGSDEQFF. As DNA, the CDR3 is TGTGCCAGCAGCCGAGGGACTAGCGGGAGTGATGAGCAGTTCTTC.

The chain has TRBV28 and TRBJ1-2, with D uncertain. The V gene's germline CDR1 is MDHEN and CDR2 SYDVKM. The V end was cut by 6 bases, the J end by 6 bases, with 17 bases between. The CDR3 is made up of 14 amino acids. CDR3 residues: CASSLMGGYNGYTF. Written as DNA, the CDR3 is TGTGCCAGCAGCCTCATGGGAGGGTACAATGGCTACACCTTC.

This rearrangement joins TRBV11-2 to TRBJ2-7; the D gene is possibly TRBD2 (7 bases). This CDR3 spans 15 amino acids. Trimming took off 1 base at V and 2 bases at J, with 12 bases between the two ends. CDR1 is SGHAT, CDR2 FQNNGV, per germline. CDR3 sequence reads: CASSLVAGATYEQYF. The CDR3 bases are TGTGCCAGCAGCTTAGTTGCGGGGGCGACCTACGAGCAGTACTTC.

The V gene is TRBV9, the J gene TRBJ1-4; 7 nucleotides agree with TRBD1. V lost 4 bases, J lost 5 bases, and 8 bases stayed unmatched. This CDR3 spans 15 amino acids. CDR1 SGDLS and CDR2 YYNGEE come from the germline V gene. The CDR3: CASSLTGTVNEKLFF. In nucleotides, the CDR3 is TGTGCCAGCAGCCTAACCGGGACAGTAAATGAAAAACTGTTTTTT.

This sequence joins TRBV9 and TRBJ2-3, with TRBD2 matching 9 bases. CDR3 length: 17 amino acids. V was pared by 3 bases and J by 3 bases, with 11 bases of the junction left unmatched. The germline V gene encodes CDR1 SGDLS and CDR2 YYNGEE. The DNA of the CDR3 is TGTGCCAGCAGCGCCGGCGGGGGTAGCGGGAGAACAGATACGCAGTATTTT. Translation gives CASSAGGGSGRTDTQYF. The full variable domain, rest sourced from reference TRBV9 and TRBJ2-3, is DSGVTQTPKHLITATGQRVTLRCSPRSGDLSVYWYQQSLDQGLQFLIQYYNGEERAKGNILERFSAQQFPDLHSELNLSSLELGDSALYFCASSAGGGSGRTDTQYFGPGTRLTVL.

The V and J genes are TRBV5-8 and TRBJ2-7, with D maybe TRBD1 (5 bases). The CDR3 is 12 amino acids. Between the trimmed V and J ends, which lost 4 bases and 4 bases, there was a span of 9 bases. Germline CDR1 is SGHTS and CDR2 is YDEGEE. The CDR3 is CASSNRIYEQYF. DNA for the CDR3: TGTGCCAGCAGCAACAGGATTTACGAGCAGTACTTC.

This chain joins TRBV2 and TRBJ1-2, with TRBD1 as a possible D gene (5 bases). The CDR3 has 17 residues. CDR1 SNHLY and CDR2 FYNNEI come from the germline V gene. Trimming took off 6 bases at V and 0 bases at J, with 20 bases between the two ends. The CDR3: CASRGGTAFLTNYGYTF. The CDR3 DNA is TGTGCCAGCAGAGGCGGGACGGCTTTCTTGACTAACTATGGCTACACCTTC.

The chain combines TRBV4-3 with TRBJ1-1, with D unresolved. Trimming cost V 0 bases and J 0 bases, with 8 bases left between them. Germline values: CDR1 LGHNA, CDR2 YSLEER. This CDR3 region has 15 residues. CDR3 bases: TGCGCCAGCAGCCAAGAGAGGTTACTGAACACTGAAGCTTTCTTT. Translating gives CASSQERLLNTEAFF.

For the CDR3, the DNA is TGTGCCAGCAGTTTACTAGCGGGAGCGAATGAGCAGTTCTTC. Translating gives CASSLLAGANEQFF. This chain connects TRBV6-4 to TRBJ2-1; the match to TRBD2 covers 11 bases. From germline, CDR1 is MRHNA and CDR2 SNTAGT. J lost 7 bases, V lost 5 bases, and 4 bases had no gene match. This CDR3 spans 14 amino acids.

The chain joins TRBV7-2 to TRBJ2-7; 10 bases are a match to TRBD2. Germline V gives CDR1 SGHTA, CDR2 FQGNSA. V lost 2 bases to trimming and J lost 2 bases; unmatched junction nucleotides: 9. The CDR3 is 17 amino acids. As DNA, the CDR3 is TGTGCCAGCAGCTTATGGGCTAGCGGGAGTAGGGCCTACGAGCAGTACTTC. Protein: CASSLWASGSRAYEQYF. Combining the CDR3 with reference TRBV7-2 and TRBJ2-7 gives the whole variable domain GAGVSQSPSNKVTEKGKDVELRCDPISGHTALYWYRQSLGQGLEFLIYFQGNSAPDKSGLPSDRFSAERTGGSVSTLTIQRTQQEDSAVYLCASSLWASGSRAYEQYFGPGTRLTVT.